The rows below give T cell receptor beta chains drawn from one sample of a study of beta chain features in type 1 diabetes. TCRdb's copy holds only in-frame clones and misses some; the assay was immunoSEQ multiplex PCR. The sample yields about 350,000 clones, around 19% seen once. Sequenced sample: naive CD4+ T cells from blood. The receptors originated from a woman between 18 and 30 years old in good health. Each CDR3 is given with its conserved first and last residue. A D gene is named only where the DNA matches it firmly. Clone sizes are given selectively: once, few, many, or a class where the clone is expanded.

CDR3: CASSVRLAVNTGELFF
DNA: TGTGCCAGCAGCGTTCGACTAGCGGTGAACACCGGGGAGCTGTTTTTT
D: TRBD2
size: -
J: TRBJ2-2
V: TRBV9

CDR3: CASSPQPLGQPQHF
DNA: TGCGCCAGCAGCCCTCAACCCCTCGGTCAGCCCCAGCATTTT
D: -
size: -
J: TRBJ1-5
V: TRBV4-1

CDR3: CASSIGKGGRETQYF
DNA: TGTGCCAGTAGTATCGGGAAAGGGGGCCGGGAGACCCAGTACTTC
D: TRBD1
size: -
J: TRBJ2-5
V: TRBV19

CDR3: CASSGLAGGLRNEQFF
DNA: TGTGCCAGCAGCGGACTAGCGGGAGGGCTTAGAAATGAGCAGTTCTTC
D: TRBD2
size: -
J: TRBJ2-1
V: TRBV9

CDR3: CASSPRTGQETQYF
DNA: TGTGCCAGCAGCCCTCGGACAGGCCAAGAGACCCAGTACTTC
D: TRBD1
size: many
J: TRBJ2-5
V: TRBV14

CDR3: CASSHPGTRGMTQYF
DNA: TGCGCCAGCAGCCATCCCGGGACTAGGGGGATGACCCAGTACTTC
D: TRBD2
size: -
J: TRBJ2-5
V: TRBV4-1

CDR3: CASSLRRGANVLTF
DNA: TGTGCCAGCAGCTTGAGGCGCGGGGCCAACGTCCTGACTTTC
D: -
size: -
J: TRBJ2-6
V: TRBV11-1

CDR3: CTSSQNRILGISNQPQHF
DNA: TGCACCAGCAGCCAAAACAGGATTTTAGGGATTAGCAATCAGCCCCAGCATTTT
D: -
size: few
J: TRBJ1-5
V: TRBV1

CDR3: CASSEGTSGNTGELFF
DNA: TGTGCCAGCAGTGAAGGGACTAGCGGAAACACCGGGGAGCTGTTTTTT
D: TRBD2
size: few
J: TRBJ2-2
V: TRBV6-1

CDR3: CASSSGQLNSPLHF
DNA: TGTGCCAGCAGCTCGGGACAGTTGAATTCACCCCTCCACTTT
D: TRBD1
size: -
J: TRBJ1-6
V: TRBV5-6

CDR3: CAWTSGRPYGYTF
DNA: TGTGCCTGGACCTCGGGGAGACCCTATGGCTACACCTTC
D: -
size: few
J: TRBJ1-2
V: TRBV30

CDR3: CASSKRENTEAFF
DNA: TGTGCCAGCAGCAAAAGAGAGAACACTGAAGCTTTCTTT
D: -
size: -
J: TRBJ1-1
V: TRBV7-8

CDR3: CTSIVTRYSYEQYF
DNA: TGCACCAGCATTGTGACTAGATACTCCTACGAGCAGTACTTC
D: -
size: -
J: TRBJ2-7
V: TRBV1

CDR3: CASSLGGPNTRFF
DNA: TGTGCCAGCAGCTTGGGAGGGCCCAATACCCGCTTCTTC
D: TRBD2
size: few
J: TRBJ2-4
V: TRBV11-3

CDR3: CASSYTGTGGNEQFF
DNA: TGTGCCAGCAGCTACACCGGGACAGGGGGCAATGAGCAGTTCTTC
D: TRBD1
size: -
J: TRBJ2-1
V: TRBV7-2

CDR3: CASSQASGGTFSETQYF
DNA: TGTGCCAGCAGCCAAGCCTCGGGGGGTACTTTCTCAGAGACCCAGTACTTC
D: TRBD2
size: -
J: TRBJ2-5
V: TRBV14

CDR3: CASSQAHRGTSTLGSYNEQFF
DNA: TGCGCCAGCAGCCAAGCACATCGCGGGACTAGCACCCTAGGGTCCTACAATGAGCAGTTCTTC
D: TRBD2
size: few
J: TRBJ2-1
V: TRBV4-1

CDR3: CAWSVFRSLLNGELFF
DNA: TGTGCCTGGAGTGTATTCAGGTCTCTTCTGAACGGGGAGCTGTTTTTT
D: -
size: -
J: TRBJ2-2
V: TRBV30

CDR3: CASGRTGRSGNEQFF
DNA: TGCGCCAGCGGGAGGACAGGGCGCTCGGGTAATGAGCAGTTCTTC
D: TRBD1
size: few
J: TRBJ2-1
V: TRBV5-1

CDR3: CASSRRDTEAFF
DNA: TGTGCCAGCAGCCGCAGGGACACTGAAGCTTTCTTT
D: -
size: -
J: TRBJ1-1
V: TRBV7-2

CDR3: CASSLGTGEYEQYF
DNA: TGCGCCAGCAGCTTGGGGACAGGGGAGTACGAGCAGTACTTC
D: TRBD1
size: once
J: TRBJ2-7
V: TRBV5-1

CDR3: CASSRGGPSYNEQFF
DNA: TGTGCCAGCAGCCGGGGGGGACCCTCCTACAATGAGCAGTTCTTC
D: TRBD2
size: few
J: TRBJ2-1
V: TRBV7-9

CDR3: CASRPGGFETQYF
DNA: TGCGCCAGCCGTCCAGGGGGCTTTGAGACCCAGTACTTC
D: TRBD1
size: -
J: TRBJ2-5
V: TRBV5-1

CDR3: CASSPTGGRNSPLHF
DNA: TGTGCCAGCAGTCCGACAGGGGGTCGGAATTCACCCCTCCACTTT
D: TRBD1
size: few
J: TRBJ1-6
V: TRBV6-1

CDR3: CASKGRSYNEQFF
DNA: TGTGCCAGCAAAGGGAGGTCCTACAATGAGCAGTTCTTC
D: -
size: few
J: TRBJ2-1
V: TRBV6-6

CDR3: CASSLATGGGSPLHF
DNA: TGTGCCAGCAGCTTAGCGACAGGGGGCGGTTCACCCCTCCACTTT
D: TRBD1
size: few
J: TRBJ1-6
V: TRBV7-2

CDR3: CASSQDKETQYF
DNA: TGCGCCAGCAGCCAAGATAAAGAGACCCAGTACTTC
D: -
size: -
J: TRBJ2-5
V: TRBV4-3

CDR3: CASSDSAGGFEQFF
DNA: TGTGCCAGCAGTGATTCGGCAGGGGGCTTTGAGCAGTTCTTC
D: TRBD1
size: -
J: TRBJ2-1
V: TRBV25-1

CDR3: CASSLGWGGNEQFF
DNA: TGTGCCAGCAGCCTCGGCTGGGGGGGTAATGAGCAGTTCTTC
D: TRBD2
size: -
J: TRBJ2-1
V: TRBV13